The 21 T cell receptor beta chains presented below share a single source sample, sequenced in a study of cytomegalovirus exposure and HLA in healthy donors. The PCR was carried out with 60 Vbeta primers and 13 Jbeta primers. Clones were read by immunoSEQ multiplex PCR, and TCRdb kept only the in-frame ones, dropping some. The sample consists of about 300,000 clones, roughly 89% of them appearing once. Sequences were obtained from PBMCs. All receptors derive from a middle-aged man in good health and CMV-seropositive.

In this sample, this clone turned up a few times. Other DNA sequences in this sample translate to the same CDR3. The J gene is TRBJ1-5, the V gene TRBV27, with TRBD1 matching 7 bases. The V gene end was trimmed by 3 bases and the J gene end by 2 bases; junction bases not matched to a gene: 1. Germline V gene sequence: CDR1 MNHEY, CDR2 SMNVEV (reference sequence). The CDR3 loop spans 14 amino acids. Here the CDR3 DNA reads TGTGCCAGCAGTTTCGGACAGGGCAATCAGCCCCAGCATTTT. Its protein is CASSFGQGNQPQHF.

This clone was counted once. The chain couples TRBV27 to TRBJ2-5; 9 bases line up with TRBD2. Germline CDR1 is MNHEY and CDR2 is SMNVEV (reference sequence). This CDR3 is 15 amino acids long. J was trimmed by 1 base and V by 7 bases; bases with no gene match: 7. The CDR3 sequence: CASNTEAGGQETQYF. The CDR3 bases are TGTGCCAGCAATACGGAAGCGGGGGGCCAAGAGACCCAGTACTTC.

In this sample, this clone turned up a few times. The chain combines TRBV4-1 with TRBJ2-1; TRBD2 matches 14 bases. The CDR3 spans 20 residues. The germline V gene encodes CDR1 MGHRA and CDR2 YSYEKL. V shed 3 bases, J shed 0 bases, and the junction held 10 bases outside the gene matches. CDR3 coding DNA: TGCGCCAGCAGCCACTTGGGACTAGCGGGAGCCTTGAGCTCCTACAATGAGCAGTTCTTC. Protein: CASSHLGLAGALSSYNEQFF.

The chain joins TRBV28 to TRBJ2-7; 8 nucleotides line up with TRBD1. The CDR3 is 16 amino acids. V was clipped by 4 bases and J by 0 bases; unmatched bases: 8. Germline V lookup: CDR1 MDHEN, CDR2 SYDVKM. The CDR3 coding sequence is TGTGCCAGCAGTTCCGCAGGGGGCCGAAGCTCCTACGAGCAGTACTTC. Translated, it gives CASSSAGGRSSYEQYF.

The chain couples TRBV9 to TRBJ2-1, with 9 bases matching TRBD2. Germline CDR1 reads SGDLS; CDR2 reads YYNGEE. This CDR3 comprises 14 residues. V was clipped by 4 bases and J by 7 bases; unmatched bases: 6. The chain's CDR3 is CASSLVSGSNEQFF. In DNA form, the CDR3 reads TGTGCCAGCAGCCTAGTTAGCGGGAGTAATGAGCAGTTCTTC.

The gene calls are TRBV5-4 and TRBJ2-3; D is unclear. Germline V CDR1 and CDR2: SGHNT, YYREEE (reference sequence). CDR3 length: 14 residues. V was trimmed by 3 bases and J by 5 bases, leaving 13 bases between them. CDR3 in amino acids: CASSSGPMEDTQYF. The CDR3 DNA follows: TGTGCCAGCAGCTCGGGTCCCATGGAAGATACGCAGTATTTT. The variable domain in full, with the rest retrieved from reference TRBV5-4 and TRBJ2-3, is ETGVTQSPTHLIKTRGQQVTLRCSSQSGHNTVSWYQQALGQGPQFIFQYYREEENGRGNFPPRFSGLQFPNYSSELNVNALELDDSALYLCASSSGPMEDTQYFGPGTRLTVL.

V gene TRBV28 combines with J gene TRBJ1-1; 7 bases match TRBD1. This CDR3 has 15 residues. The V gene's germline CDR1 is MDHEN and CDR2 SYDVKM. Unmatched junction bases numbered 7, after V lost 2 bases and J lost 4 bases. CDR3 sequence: CASSLGTEQTTEAFF. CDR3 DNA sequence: TGTGCCAGCAGTTTAGGGACAGAGCAAACCACTGAAGCTTTCTTT.

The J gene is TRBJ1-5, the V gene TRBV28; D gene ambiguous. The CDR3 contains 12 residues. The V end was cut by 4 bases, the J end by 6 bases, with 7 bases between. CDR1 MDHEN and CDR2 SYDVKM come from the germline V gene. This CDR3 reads CASSSRFQPQHF. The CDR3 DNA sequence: TGTGCCAGCAGTTCGAGGTTTCAGCCCCAGCATTTT.

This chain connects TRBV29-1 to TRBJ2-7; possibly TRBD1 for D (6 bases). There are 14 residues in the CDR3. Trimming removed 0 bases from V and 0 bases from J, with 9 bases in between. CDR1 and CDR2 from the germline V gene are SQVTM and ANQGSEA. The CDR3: CSVEDRDNSYEQYF. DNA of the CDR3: TGCAGCGTTGAAGACCGGGACAACTCCTACGAGCAGTACTTC.

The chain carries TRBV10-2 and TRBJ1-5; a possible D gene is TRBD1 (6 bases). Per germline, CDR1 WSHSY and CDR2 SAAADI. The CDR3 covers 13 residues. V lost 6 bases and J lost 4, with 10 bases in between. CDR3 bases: TGCGCCAGCAGCCCGGACAGAAATCAGCCCCAGCATTTT. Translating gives CASSPDRNQPQHF.

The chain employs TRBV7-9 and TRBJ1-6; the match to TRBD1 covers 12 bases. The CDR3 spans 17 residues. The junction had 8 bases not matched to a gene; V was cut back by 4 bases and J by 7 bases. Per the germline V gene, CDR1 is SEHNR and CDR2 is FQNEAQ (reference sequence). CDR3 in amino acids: CASSSRDRGLGNSPLHF. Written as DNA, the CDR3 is TGTGCCAGCAGCTCCCGGGACAGGGGGCTTGGGAATTCACCCCTCCACTTT.

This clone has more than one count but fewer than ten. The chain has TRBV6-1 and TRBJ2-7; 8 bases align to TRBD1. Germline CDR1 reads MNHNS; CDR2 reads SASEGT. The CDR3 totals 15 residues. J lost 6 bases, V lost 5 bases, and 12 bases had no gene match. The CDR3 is CASSSPGTGLSEQYF. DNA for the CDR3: TGTGCCAGCAGTTCGCCCGGGACAGGTCTCTCCGAGCAGTACTTC.

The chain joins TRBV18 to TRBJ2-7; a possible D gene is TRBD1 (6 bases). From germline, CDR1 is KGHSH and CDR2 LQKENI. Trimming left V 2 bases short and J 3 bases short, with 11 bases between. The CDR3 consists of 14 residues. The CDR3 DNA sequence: TGTGCCAGCTCACCATGGACAGTGGGCTACGAGCAGTACTTC. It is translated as CASSPWTVGYEQYF.

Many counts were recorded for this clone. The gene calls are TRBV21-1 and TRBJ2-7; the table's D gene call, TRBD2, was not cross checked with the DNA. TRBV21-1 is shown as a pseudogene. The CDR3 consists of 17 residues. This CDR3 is CASSNPWAGIDNYEQYF. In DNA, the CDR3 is TGTGCCAGCAGCAACCCATGGGCGGGCATCGACAACTACGAGCAGTACTTC.

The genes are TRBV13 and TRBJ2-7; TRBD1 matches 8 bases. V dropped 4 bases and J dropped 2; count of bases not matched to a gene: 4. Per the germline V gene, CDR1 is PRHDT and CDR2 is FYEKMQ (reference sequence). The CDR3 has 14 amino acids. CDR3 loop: CASSWGQATYEQYF. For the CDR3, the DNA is TGTGCCAGCAGCTGGGGACAGGCAACCTACGAGCAGTACTTC.

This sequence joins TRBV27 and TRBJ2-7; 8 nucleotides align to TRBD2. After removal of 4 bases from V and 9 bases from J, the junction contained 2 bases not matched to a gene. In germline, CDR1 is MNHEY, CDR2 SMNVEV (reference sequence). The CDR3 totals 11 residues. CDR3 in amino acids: CASSYGGVQYF. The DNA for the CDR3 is TGTGCCAGCAGTTACGGGGGGGTGCAGTACTTC.

CDR3 sequence: CASSRRGGTSGSGETQYF. For the CDR3, the DNA is TGTGCCAGCAGCCGGAGGGGGGGGACTAGCGGGAGTGGGGAGACCCAGTACTTC. The V gene is TRBV4-2, the J gene TRBJ2-5; 14 bases match TRBD2. The CDR3 loop spans 18 amino acids. Germline lookup yields CDR1 LGHNA and CDR2 YNFKEQ. V was pared by 4 bases and J by 5 bases, with 12 bases of the junction left unmatched.

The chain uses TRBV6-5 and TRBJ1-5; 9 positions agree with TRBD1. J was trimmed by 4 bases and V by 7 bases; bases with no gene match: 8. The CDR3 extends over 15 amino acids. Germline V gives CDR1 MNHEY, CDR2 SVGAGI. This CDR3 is CASNGGTGPNQPQHF. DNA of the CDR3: TGTGCCAGCAACGGGGGGACAGGGCCGAATCAGCCCCAGCATTTT.

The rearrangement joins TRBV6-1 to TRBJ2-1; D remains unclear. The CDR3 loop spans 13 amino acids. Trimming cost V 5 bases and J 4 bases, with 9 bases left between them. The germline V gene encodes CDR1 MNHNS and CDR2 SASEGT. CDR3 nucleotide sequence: TGTGCCAGCAGTTTAACTTCGTACAATGAGCAGTTCTTC. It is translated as CASSLTSYNEQFF.

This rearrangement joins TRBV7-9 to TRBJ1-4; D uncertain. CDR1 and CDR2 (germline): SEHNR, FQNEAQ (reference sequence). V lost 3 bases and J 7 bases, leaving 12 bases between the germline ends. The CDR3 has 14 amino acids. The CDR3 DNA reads TGTGCCAGCAGCTTCCGCCGGTCTGGTGAAAAACTGTTTTTT. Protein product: CASSFRRSGEKLFF.

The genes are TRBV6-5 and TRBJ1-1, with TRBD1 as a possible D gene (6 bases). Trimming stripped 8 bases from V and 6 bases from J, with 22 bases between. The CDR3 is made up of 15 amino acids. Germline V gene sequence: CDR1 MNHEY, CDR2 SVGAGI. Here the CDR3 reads CASAGRGGGGAEAFF. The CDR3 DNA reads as TGTGCCAGCGCGGGGCGGGGGGGCGGTGGGGCTGAAGCTTTCTTT.